Following are 10 T cell receptor beta chains from one sample sequenced in a study of blood T cell repertoires in COVID-19. Assay: immunoSEQ multiplex PCR; the TCRdb copy retains only in-frame clones and omits some. The sample has approximately 80,000 clones; around 81% are singletons. Sequencing used peripheral blood. The source is an older man with acute or convalescent COVID-19.

The chain joins TRBV2 to TRBJ1-2; 9 bases are a match to TRBD1. Germline V gene lookup returns CDR1 SNHLY and CDR2 FYNNEI. The CDR3 loop spans 14 amino acids. The V segment lost 6 bases and the J segment 4 bases; nucleotides outside the gene matches: 6. The CDR3 DNA sequence: TGTGCCAGCAGGGCCGGGACAGGGCCCTATGGCTACACCTTC. Its protein product is CASRAGTGPYGYTF.

The J gene is TRBJ1-1, the V gene TRBV30; D remains unclear. Germline V gene data show CDR1 as GTSNPN and CDR2 as SVGIG (reference sequence). The CDR3 has 17 amino acids. Deletions cut 2 bases from V and 0 bases from J, with 19 bases between. CDR3 nucleotides: TGTGCCTGGAGTACTGGACGGAGGAGAGGGATGAACACTGAAGCTTTCTTT. Residues: CAWSTGRRRGMNTEAFF.

As regards this clone: A read error may account for a junction end that differs from germline. The chain combines TRBV28 with TRBJ2-7, with no clear D. The V gene's germline CDR1 is MDHEN and CDR2 SYDVKM. The CDR3 has 11 amino acids. The CDR3 sequence is CAGSSRREQYF. The CDR3, as DNA: TGTGCCGGCAGTTCCCGCCGGGAGCAGTACTTC.

The rearrangement links TRBV30 to TRBJ2-2; 8 nucleotides align to TRBD2. Germline values: CDR1 GTSNPN, CDR2 SVGIG (reference sequence). The CDR3 spans 16 residues. V gave up 4 bases and J gave up 3 bases; unmatched junction bases: 10. The CDR3 spells CAWKDKTSDYTGELFF. The CDR3 DNA reads TGTGCCTGGAAGGATAAGACTAGCGACTACACCGGGGAGCTGTTTTTT.

The rearrangement links TRBV7-6 to TRBJ2-5, with TRBD2 identical over 9 bases. This CDR3 comprises 15 residues. Germline assignment: CDR1 SGHVS and CDR2 FNYEAQ. J gave up 4 bases and V 4 bases, and 7 bases lay outside the gene matches. The DNA for the CDR3 is TGTGCCAGCAGCTACCTGGGAGCGGGAGGAGAGACCCAGTACTTC. It yields the protein CASSYLGAGGETQYF.

The V call is TRBV7-6, the J call TRBJ1-2; D gene uncertain. V shed 5 bases and J shed 0 bases, with 13 bases lying between them. The germline V gene encodes CDR1 SGHVS and CDR2 FNYEAQ. CDR3 length equals 15 residues. The CDR3 nucleotides are TGTGCCAGCAGCGCCCAACAGAGCTCTAACTATGGCTACACCTTC. Translating gives CASSAQQSSNYGYTF.

J is TRBJ1-6 and V is TRBV25-1, with D possibly being TRBD1 (5 bases). Trimming left V 7 bases short and J 0 bases short, with 10 bases between. There are 15 residues in the CDR3. Germline lookup yields CDR1 MGHDK and CDR2 SYGVNS. In DNA form, the CDR3 reads TGTGCCAGCAAGCCGGGGGGCTCCTATAATTCACCCCTCCACTTT. The encoded protein is CASKPGGSYNSPLHF. Full variable domain (missing parts from reference TRBV25-1 and TRBJ1-6): EADIYQTPRYLVIGTGKKITLECSQTMGHDKMYWYQQDPGMELHLIHYSYGVNSTEKGDLSSESTVSRIRTEHFPLTLESARPSHTSQYLCASKPGGSYNSPLHFGNGTRLTVT.

The CDR3 DNA is TGTGCCAGCAGCCTAGGATGGGCCGGAAACACCATATATTTT. Translating it yields CASSLGWAGNTIYF. V usage is TRBV3-1 (or the pseudogene TRBV3-2) and J usage is TRBJ1-3; D is unresolved. This CDR3 comprises 14 residues. The V end lost 4 bases, the J end lost 4 bases, and 11 bases lay between the germline ends. Germline values: CDR1 LGHDT, CDR2 YNNKEL (reference sequence).

The V and J genes are TRBV6-2 or TRBV6-3 and TRBJ2-3, with 8 nucleotides matching TRBD2. Losses at the gene ends were 4 bases for V and 3 bases for J; bases not matched to a gene: 9. The CDR3 is made up of 16 amino acids. Germline V gene sequence: CDR1 MNHEY, CDR2 SVGEGT. CDR3 sequence reads: CASSSASGSITDTQYF. CDR3 in DNA: TGTGCCAGCAGTTCGGCGAGCGGGAGTATAACAGATACGCAGTATTTT.

V and J are TRBV29-1 and TRBJ2-5; D unclear. Looked up from germline, CDR1 is SQVTM and CDR2 is ANQGSEA. The CDR3 sequence is 11 residues long. Trimming stripped 5 bases from V and 0 bases from J, with 4 bases between. CDR3: CSVRDQETQYF. CDR3 sequence (DNA): TGCAGCGTTCGTGACCAAGAGACCCAGTACTTC.